The clone carrying this T cell receptor (beta chain) was observed a few times. Trimming cost V 0 bases and J 3 bases, with 7 bases left between them. Germline V CDR1 and CDR2: SGHRS, YFSETQ. The CDR3 has 13 residues. The sample originates from a study of T-cell reconstitution after alpha-beta-depleted transplantation in children. Preparation of the TCRbeta library was carried out with unique molecular identifiers. TCRdb itself ran the PCR reads through MiXCR, one entry per CDR3 protein. The sample has fewer than 400,000 distinct CDR3 sequences, around 21% seen once; the top ten hold 3.5% to 4%. The chain uses TRBV5-1 and TRBJ2-7, with D tentatively TRBD2 (5 bases). This receptor was obtained from a human donor who donated a stem cell graft to a child with acute myeloid leukemia. Here the sequenced sample was PBMCs from the stem cell graft donor, taken from the stem cell graft. The CDR3 loop reads CASSLATNYEQYF. CDR3 nucleotide sequence: TGCGCCAGCAGCTTGGCGACTAACTACGAGCAGTACTTC. Full variable domain (rest looked up from reference TRBV5-1 and TRBJ2-7): KAGVTQTPRYLIKTRGQQVTLSCSPISGHRSVSWYQQTPGQGLQFLFEYFSETQRNKGNFPGRFSGRQFSNSRSEMNVSTLELGDSALYLCASSLATNYEQYFGPGTRLTVT.